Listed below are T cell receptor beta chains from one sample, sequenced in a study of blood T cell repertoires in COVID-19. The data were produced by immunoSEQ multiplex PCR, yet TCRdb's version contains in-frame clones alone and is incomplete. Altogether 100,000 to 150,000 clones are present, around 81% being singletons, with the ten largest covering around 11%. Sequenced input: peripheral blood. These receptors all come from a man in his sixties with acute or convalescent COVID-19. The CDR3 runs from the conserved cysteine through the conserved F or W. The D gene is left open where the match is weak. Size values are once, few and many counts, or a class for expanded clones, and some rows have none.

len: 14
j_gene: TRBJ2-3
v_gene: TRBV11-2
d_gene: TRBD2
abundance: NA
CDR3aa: CASTRAGASDTQYF
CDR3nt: TGTGCCAGCACTCGTGCGGGAGCCTCGGATACGCAGTATTTT

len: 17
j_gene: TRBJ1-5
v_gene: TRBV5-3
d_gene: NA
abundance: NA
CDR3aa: CARSYTTENHSNQPQHF
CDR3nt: TGTGCCAGAAGCTACACCACAGAGAATCATAGCAATCAGCCCCAGCATTTT

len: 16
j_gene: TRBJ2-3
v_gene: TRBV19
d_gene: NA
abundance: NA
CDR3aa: CASRDITGSYGDTQYF
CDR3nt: TGTGCCAGTAGGGACATAACAGGGAGCTATGGGGATACGCAGTATTTT

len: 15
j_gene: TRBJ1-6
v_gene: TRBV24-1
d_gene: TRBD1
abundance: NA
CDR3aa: CATSDGTVYNSPLHF
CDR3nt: TGTGCCACCAGTGACGGGACAGTTTATAATTCACCCCTCCACTTT

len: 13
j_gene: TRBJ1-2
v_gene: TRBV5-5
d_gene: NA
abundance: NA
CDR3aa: CASSLATDYGYTF
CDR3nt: TGTGCCAGCAGCTTGGCAACGGACTATGGCTACACCTTC

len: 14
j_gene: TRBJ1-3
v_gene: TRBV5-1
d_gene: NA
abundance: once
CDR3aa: CASSLGGNGNTIYF
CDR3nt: TGCGCCAGCAGCTTGGGAGGGAATGGAAACACCATATATTTT

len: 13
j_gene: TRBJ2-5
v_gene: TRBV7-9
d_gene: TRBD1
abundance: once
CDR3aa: CASEGGQGKTQYF
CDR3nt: TGTGCCAGCGAGGGTGGACAGGGAAAGACCCAGTACTTC

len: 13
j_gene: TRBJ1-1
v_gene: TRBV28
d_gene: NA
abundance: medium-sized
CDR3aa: CASSLTENTEAFF
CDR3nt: TGTGCCAGCAGCCTAACAGAGAACACTGAAGCTTTCTTT

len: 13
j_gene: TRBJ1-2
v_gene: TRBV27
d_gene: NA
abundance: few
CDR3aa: CASSRPGGYGYTF
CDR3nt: TGTGCCAGCAGTCGTCCGGGAGGCTATGGCTACACCTTC

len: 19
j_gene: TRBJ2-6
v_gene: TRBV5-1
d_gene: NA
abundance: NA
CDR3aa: CASSSGGLGYLSGANVLTF
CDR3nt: TGCGCCAGCAGCTCAGGGGGACTAGGTTATCTCTCTGGGGCCAACGTCCTGACTTTC

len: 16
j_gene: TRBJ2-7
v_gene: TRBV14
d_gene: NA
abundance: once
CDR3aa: CASSQGPPGYSYEQYF
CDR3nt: TGTGCCAGCAGCCAGGGGCCCCCAGGGTATAGCTACGAGCAGTACTTC

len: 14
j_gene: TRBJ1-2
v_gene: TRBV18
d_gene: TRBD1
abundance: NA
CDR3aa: CASSPEGAGAGYTF
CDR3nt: TGTGCCAGCTCACCAGAGGGGGCAGGAGCTGGCTACACCTTC

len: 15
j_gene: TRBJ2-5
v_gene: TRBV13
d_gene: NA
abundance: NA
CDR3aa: CASSLGLLGGETQYF
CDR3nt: TGTGCCAGCAGCCTTGGGCTTTTGGGGGGAGAGACCCAGTACTTC

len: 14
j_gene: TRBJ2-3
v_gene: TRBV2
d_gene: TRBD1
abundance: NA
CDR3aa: CASSDETGGDTQYF
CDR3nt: TGTGCCAGCAGTGATGAGACAGGGGGAGATACGCAGTATTTT

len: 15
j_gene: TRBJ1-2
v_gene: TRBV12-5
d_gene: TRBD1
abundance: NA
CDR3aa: CASGSPGQGAHGYTF
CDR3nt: TGTGCTAGTGGTTCACCCGGACAGGGGGCGCATGGCTACACCTTC

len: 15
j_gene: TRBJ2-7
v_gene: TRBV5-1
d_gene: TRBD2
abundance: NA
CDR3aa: CASSLLAGGRYEQYF
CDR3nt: TGCGCCAGCAGCTTGCTTGCGGGAGGGCGCTACGAGCAGTACTTC

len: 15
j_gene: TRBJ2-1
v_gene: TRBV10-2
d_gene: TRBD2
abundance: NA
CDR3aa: CASRAGLADYNEQFF
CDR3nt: TGCGCCAGCAGGGCGGGACTAGCGGACTACAATGAGCAGTTCTTC

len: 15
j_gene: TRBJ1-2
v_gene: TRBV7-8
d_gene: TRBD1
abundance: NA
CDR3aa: CASSSNMDRGLGYTF
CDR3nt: TGTGCCAGCAGCTCGAACATGGACAGGGGATTAGGCTACACCTTC

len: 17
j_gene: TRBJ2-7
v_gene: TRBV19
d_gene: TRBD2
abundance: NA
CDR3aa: CASRTAGTSRRPYEQYF
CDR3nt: TGTGCCAGTAGAACTGCGGGGACTAGCCGACGTCCCTACGAGCAGTACTTC

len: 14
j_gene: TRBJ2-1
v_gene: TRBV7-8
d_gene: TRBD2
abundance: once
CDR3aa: CASSLGLAGAEQFF
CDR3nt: TGTGCCAGCAGCTTAGGACTAGCGGGAGCTGAGCAGTTCTTC

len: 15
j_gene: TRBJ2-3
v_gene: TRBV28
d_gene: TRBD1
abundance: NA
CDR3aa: CASRSWDRNTDTQYF
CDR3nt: TGTGCCAGCAGGTCATGGGACAGGAACACAGATACGCAGTATTTT

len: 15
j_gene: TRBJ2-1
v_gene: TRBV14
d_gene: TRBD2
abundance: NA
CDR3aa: CASSQPREGSNEQFF
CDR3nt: TGTGCCAGCAGCCAACCGCGGGAGGGATCCAATGAGCAGTTCTTC

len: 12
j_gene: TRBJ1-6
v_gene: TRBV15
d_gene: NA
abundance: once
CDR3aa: CATTLDNSPLHF
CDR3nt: TGTGCCACCACCCTTGATAATTCACCCCTCCACTTT

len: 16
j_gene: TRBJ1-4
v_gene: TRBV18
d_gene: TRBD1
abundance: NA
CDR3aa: CASSPRAGTANEKLFF
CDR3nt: TGTGCCAGCTCACCACGAGCCGGGACAGCTAATGAAAAACTGTTTTTT

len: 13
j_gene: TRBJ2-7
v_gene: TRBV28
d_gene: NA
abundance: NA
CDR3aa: CASSNDRRNEQYF
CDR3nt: TGTGCCAGCAGTAATGACAGGCGGAACGAGCAGTACTTC

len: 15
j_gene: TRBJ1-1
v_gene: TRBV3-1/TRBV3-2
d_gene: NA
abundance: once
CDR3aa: CASSRREALNTEAFF
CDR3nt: TGTGCCAGCAGCCGGCGGGAAGCGTTGAACACTGAAGCTTTCTTT

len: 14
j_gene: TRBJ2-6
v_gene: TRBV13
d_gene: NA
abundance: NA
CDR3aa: CASSRVAGANVLTF
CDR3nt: TGTGCCAGCAGCCGGGTGGCTGGGGCCAACGTCCTGACTTTC

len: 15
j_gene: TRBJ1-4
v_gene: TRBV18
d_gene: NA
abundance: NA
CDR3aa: CASSRRGPTNEKLFF
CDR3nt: TGTGCCAGCTCACGGAGGGGTCCAACTAATGAAAAACTGTTTTTT

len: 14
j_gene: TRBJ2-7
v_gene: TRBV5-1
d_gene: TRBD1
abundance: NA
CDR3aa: CASSLAGTAYEQYF
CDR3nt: TGCGCCAGCAGCTTGGCCGGGACAGCCTACGAGCAGTACTTC

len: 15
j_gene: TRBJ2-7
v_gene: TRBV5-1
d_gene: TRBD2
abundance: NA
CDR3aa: CASTIGTSGSYEQYF
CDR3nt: TGCGCCAGCACCATCGGGACTAGCGGGAGCTACGAGCAGTACTTC

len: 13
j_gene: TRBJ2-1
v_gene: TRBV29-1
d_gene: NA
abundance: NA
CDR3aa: CSAFRGLGNEQFF
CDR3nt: TGCAGCGCTTTTAGGGGGTTGGGGAATGAGCAGTTCTTC

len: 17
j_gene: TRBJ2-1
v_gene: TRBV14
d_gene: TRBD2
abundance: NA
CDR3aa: CASSQFSGTSGPNEQFF
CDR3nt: TGTGCCAGCAGCCAATTTTCCGGGACTAGCGGACCCAATGAGCAGTTCTTC

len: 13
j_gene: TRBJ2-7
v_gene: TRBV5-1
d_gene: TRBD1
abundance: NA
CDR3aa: CASSYNRGYEQYF
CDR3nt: TGCGCCAGCAGCTATAACAGGGGTTACGAGCAGTACTTC

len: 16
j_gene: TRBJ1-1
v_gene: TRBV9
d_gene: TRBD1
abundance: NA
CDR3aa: CASSARQGRENTEAFF
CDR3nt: TGTGCCAGCAGCGCTCGACAGGGGCGAGAGAACACTGAAGCTTTCTTT

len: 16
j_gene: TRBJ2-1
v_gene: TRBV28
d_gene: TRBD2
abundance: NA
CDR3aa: CASSLFRTRAGDEQFF
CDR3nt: TGTGCCAGCAGTTTATTCCGGACTAGGGCGGGCGATGAGCAGTTCTTC

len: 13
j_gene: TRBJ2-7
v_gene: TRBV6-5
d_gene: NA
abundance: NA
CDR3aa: CASERGTSYEQYF
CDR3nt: TGTGCCAGCGAACGGGGGACCTCCTACGAGCAGTACTTC

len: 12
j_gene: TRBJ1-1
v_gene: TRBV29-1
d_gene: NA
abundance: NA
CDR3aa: CSVEDLGVEAFF
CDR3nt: TGCAGCGTTGAAGATTTAGGGGTGGAAGCTTTCTTT

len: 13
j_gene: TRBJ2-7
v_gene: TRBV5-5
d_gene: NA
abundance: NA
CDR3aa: CASSLWAFYEQYF
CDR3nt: TGTGCCAGCAGCTTGTGGGCATTCTACGAGCAGTACTTC

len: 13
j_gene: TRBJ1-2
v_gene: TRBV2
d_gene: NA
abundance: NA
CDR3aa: CASSATEAAGYTF
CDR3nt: TGTGCCAGCAGCGCTACCGAGGCGGCCGGCTACACCTTC

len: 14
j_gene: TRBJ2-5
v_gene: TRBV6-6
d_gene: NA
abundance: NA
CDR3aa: CASSHPRAWETQYF
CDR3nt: TGTGCCAGCAGTCACCCACGAGCGTGGGAGACCCAGTACTTC

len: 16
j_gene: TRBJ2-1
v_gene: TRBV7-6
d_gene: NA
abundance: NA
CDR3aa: CASSLVLHSSYNEQFF
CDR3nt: TGTGCCAGCAGCTTGGTACTACATAGCTCCTACAATGAGCAGTTCTTC

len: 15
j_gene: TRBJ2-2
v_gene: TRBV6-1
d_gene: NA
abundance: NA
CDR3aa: CASSEMLAGAGELFF
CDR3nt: TGTGCCAGCAGTGAAATGCTAGCAGGGGCCGGGGAGCTGTTTTTT

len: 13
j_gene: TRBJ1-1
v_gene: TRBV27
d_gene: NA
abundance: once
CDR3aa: CASFTGRNTEAFF
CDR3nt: TGTGCCAGCTTTACAGGGAGGAACACTGAAGCTTTCTTT

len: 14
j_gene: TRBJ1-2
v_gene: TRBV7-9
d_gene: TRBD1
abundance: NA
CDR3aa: CASSIGQGTDGYTF
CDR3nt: TGTGCCAGCAGCATCGGACAGGGGACCGATGGCTACACCTTC

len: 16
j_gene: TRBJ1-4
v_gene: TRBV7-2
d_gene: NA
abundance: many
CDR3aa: CASSSPTDRLGEKLFF
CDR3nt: TGTGCCAGCAGCTCCCCAACCGACAGGCTGGGGGAAAAACTGTTTTTT

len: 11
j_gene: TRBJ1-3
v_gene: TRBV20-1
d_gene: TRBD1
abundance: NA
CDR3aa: CRTGIGNTIYF
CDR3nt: TGCAGGACAGGGATAGGAAACACCATATATTTT

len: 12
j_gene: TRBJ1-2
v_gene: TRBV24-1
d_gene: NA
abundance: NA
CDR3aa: CATSDRAYGYTF
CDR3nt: TGTGCCACCAGTGACAGGGCCTATGGCTACACCTTC